This TCR beta chain was recorded in a study of T cells in tuberculosis. In the study overall: In South Africa, adults with active tuberculosis were compared with IGRA-negative and latently infected IGRA-positive adolescents. Study-wide findings and caveats: Smaller alpha distances in active tuberculosis partly reflected shorter CDR3-alpha lengths.

Remarks on this clone: Its antigen is not identified.

Using immunoSEQ multiplex PCR, the repertoire was profiled, and TCRdb retains in-frame clones only, with some absent. Among about 40,000 clones listed, about 94% were seen once. The CDR3 extends over 14 amino acids. The ends were cut back, 5 bases at V and 2 bases at J, with 11 bases in the middle. Germline V CDR1 and CDR2: LNHDA, SQIVND (reference sequence). The receptor was isolated from a donor aged 10-30 years with latent tuberculosis or without tuberculosis infection. Some clones in this sample may be carry-over from other donors' samples. Sequencing used PBMCs. The chain joins TRBV19 to TRBJ2-3; D remains ambiguous. The CDR3 region has the DNA TGTGCCAGTAGTTTGTGGGCCAACACAGATACGCAGTATTTT. This translates into CASSLWANTDTQYF.